The 11 T cell receptor beta chains below all came from one sample that was sequenced in a study of read filtering for tumor transcriptome and immune sequencing. From roughly 390 ng of RNA, a library with molecular barcoded alpha/delta and beta/gamma adaptors was made. From the reads, TCRdb called clonotypes with MiXCR, one entry per CDR3 protein. The sample records about 45,000 distinct CDR3 sequences, roughly 20% being singletons. Sequencing was performed on a population of CD138-negative cells sorted from bone marrow. These receptors all come from a donor at least 40 years old with multiple myeloma.

This clonotype was seen at least ten times. V usage is TRBV6-1 and J usage is TRBJ1-5; D ambiguous. Trimming cost V 0 bases and J 1 base, with 7 bases left between them. Germline V gene sequence: CDR1 MNHNS, CDR2 SASEGT. The length of the CDR3 is 15 residues. The CDR3 DNA is TGTGCCAGCAGTGAAGCCGACGGGAGCAATCAGCCCCAGCATTTT. It is translated as CASSEADGSNQPQHF.

This clonotype was counted at least ten times. The chain recombines TRBV7-9 with TRBJ2-1; 14 positions agree with TRBD2. The junction had 11 bases not matched to a gene; V was cut back by 1 base and J by 12 bases. This CDR3 has 17 amino acids. Per germline, CDR1 SEHNR and CDR2 FQNEAQ (reference sequence). CDR3 region: CASSLGGEGLAGAPQFF. The CDR3 DNA reads as TGTGCCAGCAGCTTAGGGGGAGAGGGACTAGCGGGAGCACCGCAGTTCTTC.

This clonotype appeared many times. This chain links TRBV28 with TRBJ2-1; 7 nucleotides agree with TRBD2. Germline V CDR1 and CDR2: MDHEN, SYDVKM. V was clipped by 4 bases and J by 1 base; unmatched bases: 4. This CDR3 has 15 residues. CDR3 in amino acids: CASSSGRESYNEQFF. The CDR3 DNA reads TGTGCCAGCAGTTCGGGGCGGGAGTCCTACAATGAGCAGTTCTTC. The full variable domain, its missing parts supplied by reference TRBV28 and TRBJ2-1, is DVKVTQSSRYLVKRTGEKVFLECVQDMDHENMFWYRQDPGLGLRLIYFSYDVKMKEKGDIPEGYSVSREKKERFSLILESASTNQTSMYLCASSSGRESYNEQFFGPGTRLTVL.

There are a few counts of this clonotype. This chain joins TRBV7-3 and TRBJ2-3; D might be TRBD1 (6 bases). CDR1 is SGHTA and CDR2 is FQGTGA in the germline V gene. The V end was cut by 3 bases, the J end by 4 bases, with 17 bases between. The CDR3 runs 16 residues. CDR3 residues: CASSLGGFTGPDTQYF. The DNA of the CDR3 is TGTGCCAGCAGCTTGGGTGGTTTCACAGGGCCAGATACGCAGTATTTT.

This clonotype has ten or more counts. V gene TRBV12-3 or TRBV12-4 combines with J gene TRBJ2-3; D is uncertain. This CDR3 region has 14 residues. V lost 8 bases to trimming and J lost 4 bases, with 16 bases between them. In DNA, the CDR3 is TGTGCCAGCGTGCTAGTCTGGCCCCCAGATACGCAGTATTTT. It specifies CASVLVWPPDTQYF.

In this sample, this clonotype turned up many times. CDR3 amino acids: CASTLLAGGTDTQYF. The CDR3 nucleotides read TGTGCCAGCACCCTACTAGCGGGGGGCACAGATACGCAGTATTTT. The V and J genes are TRBV6-2 or TRBV6-3 and TRBJ2-3; 11 nucleotides align to TRBD2. The ends lost 7 bases at V and 1 base at J; junction bases unmatched: 4. The CDR3 has 15 residues. Per the germline V gene, CDR1 is MNHEY and CDR2 is SVGEGT.

This clonotype has a count of ten or more. The V and J genes are TRBV5-8 and TRBJ2-2, with 9 bases lining up with TRBD2. The V and J ends lost 4 bases and 0 bases, in that order; junction bases with no gene match: 4. The CDR3 length is 16 residues. In germline, CDR1 is SGHTS, CDR2 YDEGEE. The CDR3 coding sequence is TGTGCCAGCAGCATTAGCGGGAGCTCGAACACCGGGGAGCTGTTTTTT. Translating gives CASSISGSSNTGELFF.

About this clonotype: This may come from a read error, since a much larger clone is one base off. V and J are TRBV7-9 and TRBJ2-3, with D hard to call. CDR1 SEHNR and CDR2 FQNEAQ come from the germline V gene (reference sequence). This CDR3 region has 21 residues. V was clipped by 1 base and J by 2 bases, with 28 bases between them. The CDR3 DNA sequence: TGTGCCAGCAGCTTAGGCGTCCTGGTACGATCCCCCCGCCCGCACACAGATACGCAGTATTTT. Translated: CASSLGVLVRSPRPHTDTQYF.

This chain uses TRBV29-1 with TRBJ2-1; 11 positions agree with TRBD2. The CDR3 length is 14 residues. With V trimmed by 6 bases and J by 6 bases, 7 bases remained unmatched. Per germline, CDR1 SQVTM and CDR2 ANQGSEA. CDR3 sequence (DNA): TGCAGCGTCGCACTTAGCGGGAGGGCCAATGAGCAGTTCTTC. It is translated as CSVALSGRANEQFF.

At least ten counts were recorded for this clonotype. V gene TRBV3-1 combines with J gene TRBJ1-5, with D possibly TRBD1 on 5 matching bases. CDR3 length equals 14 residues. V was shortened by 3 bases and J by 2 bases, with 8 bases between the two germline ends. Germline CDR1 LGHDT, CDR2 YNNKEL (reference sequence). This CDR3 reads CASSQGVRNQPQHF. The DNA of the CDR3 is TGTGCCAGCAGCCAGGGGGTGCGCAATCAGCCCCAGCATTTT.

The table lists this clonotype with many counts. The V gene is TRBV18, the J gene TRBJ2-3; 7 positions agree with TRBD2. The V gene's germline CDR1 is KGHSH and CDR2 LQKENI. The junction had 6 bases not matched to a gene; V was cut back by 8 bases and J by 1 base. The CDR3 totals 14 residues. The CDR3 region is CASLSGARTDTQYF. The CDR3 nucleotides read TGTGCCAGCCTAAGCGGGGCCCGCACAGATACGCAGTATTTT.